One sample yielded the 28 T cell receptor beta chains listed below, sequenced in a study of blood T cell repertoires in COVID-19. The repertoire was sequenced with immunoSEQ multiplex PCR; TCRdb's copy has only in-frame clones and lacks some. The sample records about 150,000 clones, roughly four fifths being singletons. The source material was peripheral blood. The receptor set was obtained from an older woman with acute or convalescent COVID-19.

CDR3 protein: CASRGSTKNIQYF. CDR3 nucleotides: TGTGCCAGCAGAGGTAGCACCAAAAACATTCAGTACTTC. V usage is TRBV6-5 and J usage is TRBJ2-4; D remains ambiguous. Germline V gene lookup returns CDR1 MNHEY and CDR2 SVGAGI. V lost 6 bases, J lost 2 bases, and 8 bases lay in between. The CDR3 totals 13 residues.

The gene calls are TRBV6-5 and TRBJ1-6, with TRBD1 as a possible D gene (5 bases). The V gene's germline CDR1 is MNHEY and CDR2 SVGAGI. The CDR3 runs 14 residues. V lost 7 bases, J lost 8 bases, and 15 bases lay in between. CDR3 sequence reads: CASTGGPADSPLHF. The CDR3 DNA reads TGTGCCAGCACGGGGGGACCGGCGGATTCACCCCTCCACTTT.

The CDR3 nucleotides read TGTGCCAGCAGCGTAGAGCAGGCCGGCTATGGCTACACCTTC. Amino acid sequence: CASSVEQAGYGYTF. The rearrangement links TRBV9 to TRBJ1-2; D uncertain. CDR3 length equals 14 residues. The V and J ends lost 0 bases and 4 bases respectively, with 10 bases between them. The V gene's germline CDR1 is SGDLS and CDR2 YYNGEE.

This clone was recorded once. The chain uses TRBV5-8 and TRBJ1-2; D is uncertain. This CDR3 contains 13 residues. Trimming left V 2 bases short and J 0 bases short, with 5 bases between. Germline V gene data show CDR1 as SGHTS and CDR2 as YDEGEE. CDR3 coding DNA: TGTGCCAGCAGCTTCGGGGCTAACTATGGCTACACCTTC. Translation gives CASSFGANYGYTF.

The gene calls are TRBV5-4 and TRBJ2-6; tentative D call: TRBD2 (6 bases). V shed 4 bases and J shed 1 base, with 12 bases lying between them. The germline V gene has CDR1 SGHNT and CDR2 YYREEE (reference sequence). The CDR3 spans 16 residues. CDR3 nucleotides: TGTGCCAGCAGCCCCGTTGGGGGGTCTGGGGCCAACGTCCTGACTTTC. Amino acid sequence: CASSPVGGSGANVLTF.

The chain carries TRBV28 and TRBJ1-2, with D uncertain. Germline values: CDR1 MDHEN, CDR2 SYDVKM. Trimming cost V 1 base and J 4 bases, with 7 bases left between them. This CDR3 comprises 13 residues. The CDR3 DNA is TGTGCCAGCAGTTTATTAGAAACCTATGGCTACACCTTC. This gives the protein CASSLLETYGYTF.

V is TRBV3-1 (or the pseudogene TRBV3-2) and J is TRBJ1-2; D uncertain. Germline CDR1 reads LGHDT; CDR2 reads YNNKEL (reference sequence). V lost 0 bases and J lost 4, with 9 bases in between. The CDR3 consists of 14 residues. CDR3 amino acids: CASSQENPGYGYTF. CDR3 nucleotide sequence: TGTGCCAGCAGCCAAGAAAATCCCGGCTATGGCTACACCTTC.

The J gene is TRBJ1-2, the V gene TRBV6-5, with 8 bases lining up with TRBD1. The V gene's germline CDR1 is MNHEY and CDR2 SVGAGI. CDR3 length: 15 residues. The trim removed 6 bases at V and 2 bases at J, leaving 8 bases unmatched. CDR3 sequence: CASSLQGVINYGYTF. The DNA for the CDR3 is TGTGCCAGCAGCCTACAGGGGGTTATCAACTATGGCTACACCTTC.

The rearrangement links TRBV7-2 to TRBJ1-2; D possibly corresponds to TRBD1 (5 bases). The V end lost 4 bases, the J end lost 7 bases, and 13 bases lay between the germline ends. The CDR3 is 13 residues long. The V gene's germline CDR1 is SGHTA and CDR2 FQGNSA. The CDR3 sequence is CASSSATGGGYTF. CDR3 DNA: TGTGCCAGCAGCTCCGCTACGGGGGGTGGCTACACCTTC. Full variable domain (rest looked up from reference TRBV7-2 and TRBJ1-2): GAGVSQSPSNKVTEKGKDVELRCDPISGHTALYWYRQSLGQGLEFLIYFQGNSAPDKSGLPSDRFSAERTGGSVSTLTIQRTQQEDSAVYLCASSSATGGGYTFGSGTRLTVV.

This clone was picked up one time. V gene TRBV24-1 combines with J gene TRBJ2-1, with 7 bases identical to TRBD2. Looked up from germline, CDR1 is KGHDR and CDR2 is SFDVKD. The CDR3 is made up of 13 amino acids. Trimming at V came to 7 bases and at J to 6 bases, leaving 5 bases not matched to a gene. CDR3 DNA sequence: TGTGCCACCAGGCCTAGCGGCGGCAATGAGCAGTTCTTC. Amino acids: CATRPSGGNEQFF.

The chain couples TRBV11-2 to TRBJ2-5; D remains ambiguous. Trimming shortened V by 0 bases and J by 5 bases, and 4 bases separated the two germline ends. The length of the CDR3 is 12 residues. Germline V gives CDR1 SGHAT, CDR2 FQNNGV. CDR3: CASSLDRETQYF. The CDR3 DNA reads TGTGCCAGCAGCTTAGACAGGGAGACCCAGTACTTC.

The V gene is TRBV5-1, the J gene TRBJ1-1, with 9 bases that match TRBD1. V trimming: 4 bases; J trimming: 8 bases; junction bases outside the gene matches: 9. The CDR3 sequence is 14 residues long. Germline V lookup: CDR1 SGHRS, CDR2 YFSETQ. CDR3 coding DNA: TGCGCCAGCAGCCCACCCGGGACAGGGAGGGAAGCTTTCTTT. Protein product: CASSPPGTGREAFF. Full variable domain (rest looked up from reference TRBV5-1 and TRBJ1-1): KAGVTQTPRYLIKTRGQQVTLSCSPISGHRSVSWYQQTPGQGLQFLFEYFSETQRNKGNFPGRFSGRQFSNSRSEMNVSTLELGDSALYLCASSPPGTGREAFFGQGTRLTVV.

In DNA form, the CDR3 reads TGTGCCAGCAGTCCAGGGTGGTCAGCTGAAGCTTTCTTT. Amino acid sequence: CASSPGWSAEAFF. This rearrangement joins TRBV25-1 to TRBJ1-1, with D possibly being TRBD1 (5 bases). CDR1 is MGHDK and CDR2 is SYGVNS in the germline V gene. The CDR3 contains 13 residues. V gave up 5 bases and J gave up 6 bases, with 13 bases separating them. Drawing the rest from reference TRBV25-1 and TRBJ1-1, the complete variable domain is EADIYQTPRYLVIGTGKKITLECSQTMGHDKMYWYQQDPGMELHLIHYSYGVNSTEKGDLSSESTVSRIRTEHFPLTLESARPSHTSQYLCASSPGWSAEAFFGQGTRLTVV.

This rearrangement joins TRBV11-2 to TRBJ1-5, with a possible D match to TRBD1 (6 bases). V was cut by 0 bases and J by 5 bases, with 11 bases left in between. The CDR3 loop spans 15 amino acids. CDR1 SGHAT and CDR2 FQNNGV come from the germline V gene. The CDR3 is CASSLDRGADQPQHF. In DNA form, the CDR3 reads TGTGCCAGCAGCTTAGATCGGGGGGCCGATCAGCCCCAGCATTTT.

V is TRBV28 and J is TRBJ1-2; maybe TRBD1 (5 bases). The CDR3 extends over 17 amino acids. Trimming cost V 2 bases and J 8 bases, with 24 bases left between them. CDR1 is MDHEN and CDR2 is SYDVKM in the germline V gene. Here the CDR3 reads CASSLVGALYPPEGYTF. The CDR3, as DNA: TGTGCCAGCAGTTTAGTAGGGGCCCTCTATCCCCCTGAGGGCTACACCTTC.

The chain links TRBV30 to TRBJ1-2; D gene unclear. This CDR3 has 16 residues. V lost 2 bases, J lost 4 bases, and 20 bases lay in between. CDR1 is GTSNPN, CDR2 SVGIG, per germline (reference sequence). The CDR3 sequence: CAWSPLGRSDRYGYTF. CDR3 coding DNA: TGTGCCTGGAGTCCTCTAGGGAGGTCCGACCGCTATGGCTACACCTTC.

V gene TRBV4-1 combines with J gene TRBJ2-5; 7 bases are a match to TRBD1. This CDR3 has 15 residues. Trimming took 4 bases from V and 2 from J; bases not matched to a gene: 7. Germline V CDR1 and CDR2: MGHRA, YSYEKL. The CDR3 loop is CASSPGTVKQETQYF. For the CDR3, the DNA is TGCGCCAGCAGCCCCGGGACAGTCAAACAAGAGACCCAGTACTTC.

The chain combines TRBV7-8 with TRBJ1-5, with D tentatively TRBD1 (5 bases). The CDR3 is 15 amino acids. Germline values: CDR1 SGHVS, CDR2 FQNEAQ. V lost 5 bases to trimming and J lost 4 bases, with 15 bases between them. In DNA form, the CDR3 reads TGTGCCAGCAGCCATTACCGGGACTCAAATCAGCCCCAGCATTTT. This encodes CASSHYRDSNQPQHF.

This clone was seen a handful of times. In nucleotides, the CDR3 is TGTGCCAGCAGTGAATCCCGAACAATGCATGGTTATGGCTACACCTTC. Its protein product is CASSESRTMHGYGYTF. The gene calls are TRBV25-1 and TRBJ1-2; D is uncertain. CDR1 is MGHDK, CDR2 SYGVNS, per germline. This CDR3 region has 16 residues. Trimming left V 1 base short and J 5 bases short, with 17 bases between.

Only a few counts were recorded for this clone. The V call is TRBV19, the J call TRBJ2-1, with TRBD2 identical over 10 bases. The germline CDR1 and CDR2 sequences are LNHDA and SQIVND (reference sequence). J gave up 6 bases and V 5 bases, and 4 bases lay outside the gene matches. The CDR3 extends over 14 amino acids. CDR3: CASSVQRGGNEQFF. The DNA of the CDR3 is TGTGCCAGTAGTGTCCAGCGGGGGGGCAATGAGCAGTTCTTC.

The chain employs TRBV7-3 and TRBJ1-1; the D is unclear. This CDR3 is 14 amino acids long. V lost 1 base and J lost 1, with 7 bases in between. Germline values: CDR1 SGHTA, CDR2 FQGTGA. Here the CDR3 DNA reads TGTGCCAGCAGCTTAAACCCCAGGAACACTGAAGCTTTCTTT. Translated, it gives CASSLNPRNTEAFF.

The table lists this clone with many counts. This chain links TRBV2 with TRBJ1-5, with no clear D. This CDR3 contains 14 residues. Germline loops: CDR1 SNHLY, CDR2 FYNNEI. V lost 4 bases, J lost 9 bases, and 16 bases lay in between. CDR3 in DNA: TGTGCCAGCAGTGTAGGCCAGGCCGGTGGGCCCCAGCATTTT. Translating it yields CASSVGQAGGPQHF.

The chain couples TRBV19 to TRBJ2-1; TRBD1 might be the D (6 bases). Germline V gene data show CDR1 as LNHDA and CDR2 as SQIVND (reference sequence). V lost 4 bases and J 8 bases, leaving 12 bases between the germline ends. This CDR3 has 13 amino acids. The CDR3 nucleotides are TGTGCCAGTAGTAGGCCAGGGGAATATGAGCAGTTCTTC. Encoded protein: CASSRPGEYEQFF. The whole variable domain, filled in from reference TRBV19 and TRBJ2-1, reads DGGITQSPKYLFRKEGQNVTLSCEQNLNHDAMYWYRQDPGQGLRLIYYSQIVNDFQKGDIAEGYSVSREKKESFPLTVTSAQKNPTAFYLCASSRPGEYEQFFGPGTRLTVL.

V usage is TRBV7-8 and J usage is TRBJ2-5, with a possible D match to TRBD2 (6 bases). The ends were cut back, 4 bases at V and 2 bases at J, with 14 bases in the middle. CDR3 length: 15 amino acids. CDR1 is SGHVS and CDR2 is FQNEAQ in the germline V gene. Written as DNA, the CDR3 is TGTGCCAGCAGCTCCCATTGGGGGGAGCAAGAGACCCAGTACTTC. It translates to CASSSHWGEQETQYF.

This rearrangement joins TRBV6-5 to TRBJ1-4; D is unclear. CDR3 length: 15 residues. The germline V and J ends were trimmed by 6 bases and 12 bases, with 23 bases remaining between them. CDR1 and CDR2 from the germline V gene are MNHEY and SVGAGI. The CDR3 spells CASRAPSGLAAELFF. In DNA, the CDR3 is TGTGCCAGCAGGGCCCCTAGCGGGCTGGCAGCGGAACTGTTTTTT.

The chain has TRBV28 and TRBJ2-7; the match to TRBD1 covers 7 bases. With V trimmed by 6 bases and J by 7 bases, 12 bases remained unmatched. The germline gives CDR1 MDHEN, CDR2 SYDVKM. The CDR3 runs 14 residues. CDR3 coding DNA: TGTGCCAGCAGCACCGGGACAGACTACATAGAGCAGTACGTC. This codes for CASSTGTDYIEQYV.

This clone appeared a few times. V usage is TRBV4-1 and J usage is TRBJ2-7; D is possibly TRBD1 (5 bases). The CDR3 is made up of 16 amino acids. V was trimmed by 3 bases and J by 0 bases, leaving 15 bases between them. Germline values: CDR1 MGHRA, CDR2 YSYEKL. CDR3 bases: TGCGCCAGCAGCCAGACAGCAACATTAAGCTCCTACGAGCAGTACTTC. This gives the protein CASSQTATLSSYEQYF.

V is TRBV7-3 and J is TRBJ2-5, with TRBD1 identical over 7 bases. The germline V gene encodes CDR1 SGHTA and CDR2 FQGTGA. With 5 bases clipped from V and 5 bases from J, the junction kept 8 bases outside the gene matches. CDR3 length equals 14 residues. The CDR3 region has the DNA TGTGCCAGCAGCCCACAGGGGTCAGGCGAGACCCAGTACTTC. It translates to CASSPQGSGETQYF.